This entry features one T cell receptor (beta chain) sequence. Its antigen remains unknown. The sample is drawn from a study of PD-L1 blockade in urothelial cancer. Across the whole study: Samples came from 3 weeks, at the second dose, and 6 weeks into treatment. The study's findings and limits: When pretreatment blood TCR clonality was below the median, it predicted better survival.

Time point given: peripheral blood 6 weeks after treatment start. Assay used: immunoSEQ multiplex PCR; TCRdb lists only in-frame clones, some missing. The sample comprises 41,000 or so clones, roughly 85% of which are singletons, and roughly 2.7% rests with the top ten. Per the germline V gene, CDR1 is SNHLY and CDR2 is FYNNEI. The V and J ends lost 2 bases and 8 bases respectively, with 15 bases between them. The CDR3 runs 15 residues. The source is a man aged 65 to 85 with urothelial cancer. The gene calls are TRBV2 and TRBJ1-4; perhaps TRBD1 as D (6 bases). Here the sequenced sample was PBMCs, taken around atezolizumab (anti-PD-L1) treatment. The CDR3 DNA reads TGTGCCAGCAGTGAAAAGTTTAGGGACAACGAAAAACTGTTTTTT. It specifies CASSEKFRDNEKLFF.